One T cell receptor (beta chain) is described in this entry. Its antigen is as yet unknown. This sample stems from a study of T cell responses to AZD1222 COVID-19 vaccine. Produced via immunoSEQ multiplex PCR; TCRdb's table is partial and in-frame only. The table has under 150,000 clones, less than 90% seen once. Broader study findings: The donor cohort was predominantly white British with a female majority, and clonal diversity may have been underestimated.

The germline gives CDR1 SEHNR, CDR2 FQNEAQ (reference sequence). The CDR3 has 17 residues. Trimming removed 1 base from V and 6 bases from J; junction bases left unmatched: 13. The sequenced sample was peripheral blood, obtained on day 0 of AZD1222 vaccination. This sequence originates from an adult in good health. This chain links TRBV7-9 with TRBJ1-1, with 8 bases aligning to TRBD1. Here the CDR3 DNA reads TGTGCCAGCAGCTTAGGAGAACAACTCAGGGGGCGACCTGAAGCTTTCTTT. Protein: CASSLGEQLRGRPEAFF.